Ten or more counts support the clone carrying this T cell receptor (beta chain). Its specificity is not known. This entry is derived from a study of T cells in Graves' hyperthyroidism and ophthalmopathy. Overall study findings and caveats: Ophthalmopathy onset followed model prediction by a median approximately 5.9 months.

Germline loops: CDR1 GTSNPN, CDR2 SVGIG (reference sequence). The germline V and J ends were trimmed by 3 bases and 8 bases, with 22 bases remaining between them. The CDR3 has 15 residues. There were TCR beta CDR3 regions amplified from RNA transcripts. With the HTBI primer set, the TCR CDR3 went through a first round of RT-PCR. TCRdb passed the multiplex PCR reads through MiXCR, listing each CDR3 protein once. This table has roughly 420,000 distinct CDR3 sequences, roughly 13% appearing once. Recently diagnosed hyperthyroidism of less than 2 months' duration affected patients aged 18 to 65. V usage is TRBV30 and J usage is TRBJ1-2; D possibly corresponds to TRBD1 (6 bases). The sequenced material came from blood. The sequence was collected from a woman younger than 35 with Graves' hyperthyroidism. The CDR3 sequence: CAWRLTGSLSGGYTF. The DNA of the CDR3 is TGTGCCTGGAGGCTGACAGGCTCCCTATCGGGCGGCTACACCTTC.